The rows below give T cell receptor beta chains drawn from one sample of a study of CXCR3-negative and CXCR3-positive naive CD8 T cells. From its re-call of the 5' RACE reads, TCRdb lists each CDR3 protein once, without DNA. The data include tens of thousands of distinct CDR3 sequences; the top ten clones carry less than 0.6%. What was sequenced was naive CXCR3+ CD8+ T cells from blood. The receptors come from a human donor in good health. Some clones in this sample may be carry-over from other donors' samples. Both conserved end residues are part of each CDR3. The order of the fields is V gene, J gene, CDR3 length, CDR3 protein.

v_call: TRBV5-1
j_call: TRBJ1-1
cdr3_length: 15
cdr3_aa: CASSLGFGAEYQAFF

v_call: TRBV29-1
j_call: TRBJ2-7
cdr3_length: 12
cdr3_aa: CSGTVGEVEQYF

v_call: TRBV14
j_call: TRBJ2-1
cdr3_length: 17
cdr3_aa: CASSDFFRGAGHNEQFF

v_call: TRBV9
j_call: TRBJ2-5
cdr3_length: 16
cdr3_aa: CASSPGQGAIRETQYF

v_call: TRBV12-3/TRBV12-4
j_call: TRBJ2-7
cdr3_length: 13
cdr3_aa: CASSPNREYEQYF

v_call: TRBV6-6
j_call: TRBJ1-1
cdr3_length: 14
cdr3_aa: CASTIGQGNTEAFF

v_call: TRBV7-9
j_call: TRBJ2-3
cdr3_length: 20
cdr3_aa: CASSAPTSGRGLYGTDTQYF

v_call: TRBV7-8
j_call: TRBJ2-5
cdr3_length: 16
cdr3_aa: CASGLAGTFMEETQYF

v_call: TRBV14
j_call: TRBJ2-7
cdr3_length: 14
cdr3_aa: CASSQWTRRDEQYF

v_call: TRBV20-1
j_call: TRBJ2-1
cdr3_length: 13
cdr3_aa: CSARDGGSNEQFF

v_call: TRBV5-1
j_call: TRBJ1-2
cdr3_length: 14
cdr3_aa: CASSLGGADYGYTF

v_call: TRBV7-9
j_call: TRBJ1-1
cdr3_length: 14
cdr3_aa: CASSGVVPNTEAFF

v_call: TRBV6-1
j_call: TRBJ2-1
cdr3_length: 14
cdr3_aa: CASSEWRGGNEQFF

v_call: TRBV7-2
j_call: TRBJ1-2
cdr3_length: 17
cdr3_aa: CASSLSGNVGRNYGYTF

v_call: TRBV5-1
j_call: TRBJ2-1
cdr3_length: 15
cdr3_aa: CASTWGLQTYNEQFF

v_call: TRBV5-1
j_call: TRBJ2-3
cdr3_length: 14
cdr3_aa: CASSLRQGADTQYF

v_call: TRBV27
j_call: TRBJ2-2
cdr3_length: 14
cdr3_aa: CASSLNLNTGELFF

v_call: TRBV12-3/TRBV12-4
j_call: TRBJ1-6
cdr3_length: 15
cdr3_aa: CASRSAGAAALSLHF

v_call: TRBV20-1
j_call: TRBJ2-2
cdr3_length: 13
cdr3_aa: CSAIRSNTGELFF

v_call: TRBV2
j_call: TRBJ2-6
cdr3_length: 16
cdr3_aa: CASTGSTRTGANVLTF

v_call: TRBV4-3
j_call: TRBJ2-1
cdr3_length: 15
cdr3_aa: CASSQAGGSYNEQLF

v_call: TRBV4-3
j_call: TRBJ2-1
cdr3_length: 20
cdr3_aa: CASSQDPGKTSGKLYNEQFF

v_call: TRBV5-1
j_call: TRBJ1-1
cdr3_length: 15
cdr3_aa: CASSLGAGMNTEAFF

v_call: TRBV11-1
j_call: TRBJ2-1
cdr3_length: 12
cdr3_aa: CASSLGAGLELF

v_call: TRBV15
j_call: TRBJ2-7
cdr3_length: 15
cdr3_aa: CATSTRRQDPYEQYF